This section outlines one T cell receptor beta chain sequence together with its context. Its target is unknown. Unmatched junction bases numbered 15, after V lost 11 bases and J lost 4 bases. The CDR3 contains 15 residues. Germline V gives CDR1 ENHRY, CDR2 SYGVKD. The data belong to a study of T cells in tuberculosis. Study summary: In South Africa, adults with active tuberculosis were compared with IGRA-negative and latently infected IGRA-positive adolescents.

Unsorted cryopreserved PBMC were sequenced, averaging approximately 100,000 T cells per clinical donor. Study-level findings and limits: The TCR-beta difference was not significant; alpha differences partly reflected length. Active tuberculosis TCR-alpha repertoires lay closer to GMM-specific TCRs than IGRA-negative controls, suggesting clonal expansion.

Libraries were prepared by immunoSEQ multiplex PCR; TCRdb keeps only in-frame clonotypes and omits some of them. Among 25,000 to 35,000 clones listed, just under 97% were seen once. The chain combines TRBV10-3 with TRBJ2-5; 8 nucleotides match TRBD2. The TCR sequence derives from a donor aged 5-35 years with latent tuberculosis or without tuberculosis infection. The sequenced sample was PBMCs. The CDR3 nucleotides are TGTGCCGTCGCCGGAGCGGGAGCGAACGGAGAGACCCAGTACTTC. It encodes CAVAGAGANGETQYF.